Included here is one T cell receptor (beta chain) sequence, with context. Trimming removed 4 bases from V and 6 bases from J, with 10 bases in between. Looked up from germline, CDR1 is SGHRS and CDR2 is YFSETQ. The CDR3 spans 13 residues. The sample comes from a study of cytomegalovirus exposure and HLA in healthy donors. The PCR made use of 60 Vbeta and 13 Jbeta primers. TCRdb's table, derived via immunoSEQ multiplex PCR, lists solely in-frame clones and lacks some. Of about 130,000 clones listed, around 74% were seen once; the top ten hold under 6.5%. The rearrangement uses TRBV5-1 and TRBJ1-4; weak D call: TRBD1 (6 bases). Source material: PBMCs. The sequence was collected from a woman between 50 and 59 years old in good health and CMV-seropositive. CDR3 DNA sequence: TGCGCCAGCAGCCGGGACAAACATGAAAAACTGTTTTTT. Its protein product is CASSRDKHEKLFF.